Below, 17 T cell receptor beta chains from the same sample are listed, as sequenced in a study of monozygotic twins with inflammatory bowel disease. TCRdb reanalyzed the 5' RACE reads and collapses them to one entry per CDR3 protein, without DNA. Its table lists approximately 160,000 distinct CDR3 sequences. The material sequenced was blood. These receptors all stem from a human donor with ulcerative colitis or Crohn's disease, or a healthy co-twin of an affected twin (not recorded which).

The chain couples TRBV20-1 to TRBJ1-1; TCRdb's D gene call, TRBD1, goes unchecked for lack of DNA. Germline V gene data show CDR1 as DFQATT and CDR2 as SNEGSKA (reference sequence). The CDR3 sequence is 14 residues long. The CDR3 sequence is CSARSGTGGSEAFF.

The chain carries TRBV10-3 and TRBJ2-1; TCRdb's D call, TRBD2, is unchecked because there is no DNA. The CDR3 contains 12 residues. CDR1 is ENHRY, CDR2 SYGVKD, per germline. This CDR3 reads CAIRREGSEQFF.

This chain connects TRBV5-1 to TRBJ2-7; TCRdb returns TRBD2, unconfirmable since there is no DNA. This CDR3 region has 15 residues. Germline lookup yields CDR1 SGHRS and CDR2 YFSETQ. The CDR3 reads CASSLWAGGSYEQYF.

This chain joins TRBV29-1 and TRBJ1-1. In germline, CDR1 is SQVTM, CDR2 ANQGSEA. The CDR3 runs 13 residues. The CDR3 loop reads CSVVGHMNTEAFF.

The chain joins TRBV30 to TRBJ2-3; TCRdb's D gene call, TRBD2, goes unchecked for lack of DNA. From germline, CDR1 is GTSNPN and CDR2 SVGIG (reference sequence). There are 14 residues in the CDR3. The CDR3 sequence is CAWSTPAGRDTQYF.

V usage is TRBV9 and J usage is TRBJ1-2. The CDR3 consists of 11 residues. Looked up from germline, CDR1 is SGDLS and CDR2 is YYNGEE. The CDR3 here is CASRKVWGYTF.

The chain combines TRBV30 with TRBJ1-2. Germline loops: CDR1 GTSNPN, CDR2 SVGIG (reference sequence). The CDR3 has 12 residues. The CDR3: CAWTHNSHGARF.

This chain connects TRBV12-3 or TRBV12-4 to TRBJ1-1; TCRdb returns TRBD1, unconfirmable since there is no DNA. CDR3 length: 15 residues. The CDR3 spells CASNLRQGLNTEAFF.

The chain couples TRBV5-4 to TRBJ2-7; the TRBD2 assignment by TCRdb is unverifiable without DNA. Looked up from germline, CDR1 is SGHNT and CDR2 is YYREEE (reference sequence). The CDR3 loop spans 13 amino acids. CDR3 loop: CASGNGQLGEQYF.

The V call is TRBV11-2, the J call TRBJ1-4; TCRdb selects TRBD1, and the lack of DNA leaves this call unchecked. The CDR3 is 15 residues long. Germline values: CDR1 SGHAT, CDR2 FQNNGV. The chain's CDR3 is CASSSRQGGNEKLFF.

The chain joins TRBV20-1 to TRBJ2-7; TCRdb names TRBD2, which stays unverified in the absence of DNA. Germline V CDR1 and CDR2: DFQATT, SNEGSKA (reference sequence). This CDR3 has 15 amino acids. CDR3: CSAQPGLPPFGEQYF.

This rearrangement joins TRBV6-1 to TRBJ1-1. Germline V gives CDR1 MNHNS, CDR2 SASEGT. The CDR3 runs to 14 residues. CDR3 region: CASSSRKSYTEAFF.

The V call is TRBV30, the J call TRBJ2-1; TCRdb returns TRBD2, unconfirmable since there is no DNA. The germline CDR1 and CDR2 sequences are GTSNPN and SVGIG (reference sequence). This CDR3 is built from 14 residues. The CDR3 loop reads CAWDSGLADNEQFF.

The CDR3: CASSPTTVMSTDTQYF. This chain connects TRBV19 to TRBJ2-3; TCRdb lists TRBD1, though no DNA is available to test this call. The germline V gene has CDR1 LNHDA and CDR2 SQIVND (reference sequence). CDR3 length: 16 residues.

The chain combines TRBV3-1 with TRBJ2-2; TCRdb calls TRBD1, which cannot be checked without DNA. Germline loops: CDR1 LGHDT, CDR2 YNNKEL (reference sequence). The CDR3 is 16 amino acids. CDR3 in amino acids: CASSQAGTANTGELFF. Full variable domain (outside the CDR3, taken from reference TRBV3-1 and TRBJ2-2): DTAVSQTPKYLVTQMGNDKSIKCEQNLGHDTMYWYKQDSKKFLKIMFSYNNKELIINETVPNRFSPKSPDKAHLNLHINSLELGDSAVYFCASSQAGTANTGELFFGEGSRLTVL.

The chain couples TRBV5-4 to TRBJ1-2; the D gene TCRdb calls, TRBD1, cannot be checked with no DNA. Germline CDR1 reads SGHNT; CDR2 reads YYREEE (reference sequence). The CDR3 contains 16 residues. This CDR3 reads CASSFRWRTGPFGYTF.

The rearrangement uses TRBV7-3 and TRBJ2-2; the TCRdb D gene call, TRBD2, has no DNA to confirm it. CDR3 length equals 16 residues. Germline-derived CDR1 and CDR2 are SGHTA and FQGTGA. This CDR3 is CASSLAGGNGAGELFF.